The 30 T cell receptor beta chains below all came from one sample that was sequenced in a study of radiotherapy plus CTLA-4 blockade in lung cancer. Some clones are missing from TCRdb's copy, which holds only in-frame ones; the method was immunoSEQ multiplex PCR. The sample holds some 37,000 clones; over 55% are singletons and the top ten take approximately 11%. The sample consisted of peripheral blood, taken from a patient treated with radiotherapy plus ipilimumab. Source of these receptors: a human donor with non-small cell lung cancer who had stable disease on radiotherapy plus ipilimumab.

This chain links TRBV14 with TRBJ1-1, with no clear D. The ends were cut back, 2 bases at V and 5 bases at J, with 9 bases in the middle. The CDR3 extends over 13 amino acids. Germline CDR1 and CDR2: SGHDN and FVKESK. The CDR3 sequence: CASSQQEGTEAFF. Written as DNA, the CDR3 is TGTGCCAGCAGCCAACAGGAGGGAACTGAAGCTTTCTTT.

CDR3 residues: CASSMDRGRGNYGYTF. Here the CDR3 DNA reads TGTGCCAGCAGCATGGACAGGGGCCGGGGGAACTATGGCTACACCTTC. This chain uses TRBV11-3 with TRBJ1-2; the match to TRBD1 covers 9 bases. After removal of 5 bases from V and 2 bases from J, the junction contained 9 bases not matched to a gene. Germline V gene data show CDR1 as SGHNT and CDR2 as YENEEA. The CDR3 covers 16 residues.

The rearrangement links TRBV29-1 to TRBJ2-3, with 10 bases aligning to TRBD1. Trimming took 7 bases from V and 6 from J; bases not matched to a gene: 13. Germline CDR1 SQVTM, CDR2 ANQGSEA. The CDR3 loop spans 15 amino acids. In nucleotides, the CDR3 is TGCAGCGCGGGGGGCGAGGACAGGGGGTCCGATACGCAGTATTTT. Protein sequence: CSAGGEDRGSDTQYF.

The chain couples TRBV18 to TRBJ1-1, with TRBD1 as a possible D gene (5 bases). Germline V gene sequence: CDR1 KGHSH, CDR2 LQKENI. The CDR3 totals 14 residues. Trimming took off 0 bases at V and 0 bases at J, with 5 bases between the two ends. The CDR3 coding sequence is TGTGCCAGCTCACCACCGACAGTGAACACTGAAGCTTTCTTT. Amino acid sequence: CASSPPTVNTEAFF.

The chain joins TRBV29-1 to TRBJ1-2, with D possibly being TRBD1 (6 bases). Trimming took off 4 bases at V and 2 bases at J, with 8 bases between the two ends. The CDR3 has 12 residues. Germline CDR1 reads SQVTM; CDR2 reads ANQGSEA. CDR3 protein: CSVGTENYGYTF. In DNA, the CDR3 is TGCAGCGTTGGGACAGAGAACTATGGCTACACCTTC. Combining the CDR3 with reference TRBV29-1 and TRBJ1-2 gives the whole variable domain SAVISQKPSRDICQRGTSLTIQCQVDSQVTMMFWYRQQPGQSLTLIATANQGSEATYESGFVIDKFPISRPNLTFSTLTVSNMSPEDSSIYLCSVGTENYGYTFGSGTRLTVV.

The CDR3 region is CASSTQGLGYTF. CDR3 bases: TGTGCCAGCAGCACACAGGGATTAGGCTACACCTTC. The chain couples TRBV7-8 to TRBJ1-2; a possible D gene is TRBD1 (6 bases). Trimming took off 5 bases at V and 8 bases at J, with 12 bases between the two ends. The CDR3 runs to 12 residues. Looked up from germline, CDR1 is SGHVS and CDR2 is FQNEAQ.

This clone was seen more than once but under ten times. The genes are TRBV18 and TRBJ1-1; D gene unclear. Germline values: CDR1 KGHSH, CDR2 LQKENI. Trimming stripped 2 bases from V and 0 bases from J, with 7 bases between. This CDR3 is 14 amino acids long. CDR3 residues: CASSPTAMNTEAFF. The CDR3 nucleotides read TGTGCCAGCTCACCAACAGCTATGAACACTGAAGCTTTCTTT.

The chain has TRBV5-4 and TRBJ2-3; TRBD2 matches 8 bases. The J segment lost 0 bases and the V segment lost 0 bases, leaving 6 bases of the junction unmatched. There are 17 residues in the CDR3. Germline V gene lookup returns CDR1 SGHNT and CDR2 YYREEE (reference sequence). The CDR3 DNA sequence: TGTGCCAGCAGCTTGGCGGGGGGGGGTTATAGCACAGATACGCAGTATTTT. This sequence encodes CASSLAGGGYSTDTQYF.

J is TRBJ2-1 and V is TRBV29-1, with a possible D match to TRBD1 (6 bases). CDR3 length: 12 amino acids. Per germline, CDR1 SQVTM and CDR2 ANQGSEA. V lost 6 bases and J 4 bases, leaving 10 bases between the germline ends. DNA of the CDR3: TGCAGCGTCAGAGGACAGTACAATGAGCAGTTCTTC. Its protein product is CSVRGQYNEQFF.

The chain has TRBV7-2 and TRBJ2-1; D is ambiguous. CDR1 is SGHTA and CDR2 is FQGNSA in the germline V gene. The CDR3 covers 13 residues. Trimming pared 5 bases from V and 7 bases from J, leaving 12 bases between. For the CDR3, the DNA is TGTGCCAGCAGCGTCGGCAGGTGGAATGAGCAGTTCTTC. It encodes CASSVGRWNEQFF.

CDR3 region: CAIVETQYF. The CDR3 DNA sequence: TGTGCCATCGTAGAGACCCAGTACTTC. J is TRBJ2-5 and V is TRBV27; D unclear. The CDR3 sequence is 9 residues long. The V gene's germline CDR1 is MNHEY and CDR2 SMNVEV (reference sequence). Trimming removed 10 bases at V and 4 bases at J, with 4 bases between.

The rearrangement links TRBV7-9 to TRBJ2-5; the match to TRBD1 covers 9 bases. The closer fit of TRBJ2-7 to the DNA end suggests the J call may be wrong. CDR1 is SEHNR, CDR2 FQNEAQ, per germline (reference sequence). The CDR3 consists of 14 residues. The CDR3 nucleotides read TGTGCCAGCAGCTCATGGGACAGGGTCTCCGAGCAGTACTTC. Residues: CASSSWDRVSEQYF.

This clone was detected a few times. The chain recombines TRBV9 with TRBJ2-5; 16 bases are a match to TRBD2. V was clipped by 3 bases and J by 1 base; unmatched bases: 3. The V gene's germline CDR1 is SGDLS and CDR2 YYNGEE. The CDR3 totals 17 residues. The CDR3 spells CASSDGTSGGAQETQYF. The DNA for the CDR3 is TGTGCCAGCAGCGACGGGACTAGCGGGGGGGCCCAAGAGACCCAGTACTTC.

This chain connects TRBV19 to TRBJ1-5; D may be TRBD1 (6 bases). V was pared by 8 bases and J by 4 bases, with 9 bases between. This CDR3 is 12 amino acids long. The V gene's germline CDR1 is LNHDA and CDR2 SQIVND (reference sequence). The CDR3 bases are TGTGCCAGTGGGGACAAAAATCAGCCCCAGCATTTT. Translating gives CASGDKNQPQHF.

The chain uses TRBV7-2 and TRBJ2-3; 7 bases match TRBD1. Germline values: CDR1 SGHTA, CDR2 FQGNSA. The CDR3 contains 15 residues. The J segment lost 1 base and the V segment lost 2 bases, leaving 3 bases of the junction unmatched. As DNA, the CDR3 is TGTGCCAGCAGCTTACCAGGGGGAGGCACAGATACGCAGTATTTT. This encodes CASSLPGGGTDTQYF.

The chain employs TRBV7-9 and TRBJ2-3, with 14 bases identical to TRBD2. The CDR3 runs to 16 residues. After removal of 5 bases from V and 6 bases from J, the junction contained 7 bases not matched to a gene. Germline loops: CDR1 SEHNR, CDR2 FQNEAQ (reference sequence). The CDR3, as DNA: TGTGCCAGCAGCCCTGAAGGGACTAGCGGGGGTGATACGCAGTATTTT. Protein: CASSPEGTSGGDTQYF.

This clone was counted between two and nine times. The chain employs TRBV10-1 and TRBJ1-2; D is ambiguous. CDR1 and CDR2 (germline): WNHNN, SYGVQD (reference sequence). Trimming stripped 8 bases from V and 4 bases from J, with 23 bases between. The CDR3 is made up of 16 amino acids. DNA for the CDR3: TGCGCCAGCTTGGGAGAAGACCGAATCCCGATCTATGGCTACACCTTC. The encoded protein is CASLGEDRIPIYGYTF.

The gene calls are TRBV5-8 and TRBJ1-1; 7 nucleotides agree with TRBD1. The CDR3 has 18 residues. V shed 0 bases, J shed 1 base, and the junction held 12 bases outside the gene matches. CDR1 is SGHTS and CDR2 is YDEGEE in the germline V gene. The chain's CDR3 is CASSLGLTGRAKNTEAFF. The CDR3 coding sequence is TGTGCCAGCAGCTTGGGACTGACAGGGCGGGCGAAGAACACTGAAGCTTTCTTT.

This clone turned up a few times. This chain's CDR3 is CACKGQGYEQYF. DNA for the CDR3: TGTGCCTGCAAGGGACAGGGCTACGAGCAGTACTTC. This chain uses TRBV30 with TRBJ2-7, with 9 bases that match TRBD1. Losses at the gene ends were 6 bases for V and 3 bases for J; bases not matched to a gene: 3. The CDR3 is made up of 12 amino acids. Looked up from germline, CDR1 is GTSNPN and CDR2 is SVGIG (reference sequence).

V gene TRBV4-2 combines with J gene TRBJ2-1; TRBD1 might be the D (5 bases). CDR3 length equals 15 residues. Per the germline V gene, CDR1 is LGHNA and CDR2 is YNFKEQ. V was clipped by 0 bases and J by 0 bases, with 6 bases between them. CDR3: CASSQEDSSYNEQFF. DNA of the CDR3: TGTGCCAGCAGCCAAGAAGACAGCTCCTACAATGAGCAGTTCTTC.

The chain combines TRBV7-9 with TRBJ2-5; the D gene is possibly TRBD2 (6 bases). CDR1 SEHNR and CDR2 FQNEAQ come from the germline V gene (reference sequence). Trimming removed 3 bases from V and 4 bases from J, with 18 bases in between. This CDR3 has 16 residues. The CDR3 DNA reads TGTGCCAGCAGCTTTGGGGGGTCTCACAGTGGAGAGACCCAGTACTTC. Translation: CASSFGGSHSGETQYF.

The rearrangement joins TRBV2 to TRBJ2-1, with D unclear. Germline CDR1 is SNHLY and CDR2 is FYNNEI. This CDR3 spans 13 amino acids. Trimming pared 6 bases from V and 0 bases from J, leaving 6 bases between. This CDR3 reads CASSTNSYNEQFF. The CDR3 nucleotides read TGTGCCAGCAGCACAAACTCCTACAATGAGCAGTTCTTC.

V and J are TRBV2 and TRBJ1-1, with D perhaps TRBD1 (5 bases). From germline, CDR1 is SNHLY and CDR2 FYNNEI. This CDR3 is 12 amino acids long. The V and J ends lost 3 bases and 5 bases respectively, with 7 bases between them. CDR3 sequence reads: CASSEGGTEAFF. CDR3 nucleotide sequence: TGTGCCAGCAGTGAGGGGGGAACTGAAGCTTTCTTT.

J is TRBJ1-2 and V is TRBV5-5; D gene ambiguous. V lost 0 bases and J lost 6, with 12 bases in between. The CDR3 extends over 14 amino acids. The germline gives CDR1 SGHKS, CDR2 YYEKEE (reference sequence). The CDR3 region is CASSLEASRHGYTF. In DNA form, the CDR3 reads TGTGCCAGCAGCTTGGAGGCATCCAGGCATGGCTACACCTTC. Looking up the rest from reference TRBV5-5 and TRBJ1-2 gives the full variable domain: DAGVTQSPTHLIKTRGQQVTLRCSPISGHKSVSWYQQVLGQGPQFIFQYYEKEERGRGNFPDRFSARQFPNYSSELNVNALLLGDSALYLCASSLEASRHGYTFGSGTRLTVV.

CDR3 residues: CASSVNLGLGRGTEAFF. For the CDR3, the DNA is TGTGCCAGCAGCGTAAATTTGGGGTTGGGAAGGGGCACTGAAGCTTTCTTT. This chain joins TRBV9 and TRBJ1-1; D possibly corresponds to TRBD1 (5 bases). The CDR3 covers 17 residues. In germline, CDR1 is SGDLS, CDR2 YYNGEE. Trimming removed 1 base from V and 4 bases from J, with 20 bases in between.

A few counts support this clone. The CDR3 loop is CASSRTDSNQPQHF. CDR3 nucleotides: TGTGCCAGTAGTCGGACAGATAGCAATCAGCCCCAGCATTTT. This chain links TRBV19 with TRBJ1-5; maybe TRBD1 (6 bases). CDR3 length: 14 residues. Germline CDR1 is LNHDA and CDR2 is SQIVND (reference sequence). V was shortened by 5 bases and J by 0 bases, with 8 bases between the two germline ends.

The J gene is TRBJ2-3, the V gene TRBV5-1; 8 nucleotides agree with TRBD1. There are 17 residues in the CDR3. With 4 bases clipped from V and 4 bases from J, the junction kept 14 bases outside the gene matches. CDR1 and CDR2 (germline): SGHRS, YFSETQ. The CDR3 DNA sequence: TGCGCCAGCAGCATGGGGCCCGGGACAGGCTCCTCAGATACGCAGTATTTT. Its protein product is CASSMGPGTGSSDTQYF.

The sample holds a few counts of this clone. The chain combines TRBV30 with TRBJ1-1, with unresolved D. Germline V gene data show CDR1 as GTSNPN and CDR2 as SVGIG (reference sequence). Trimming removed 0 bases at V and 3 bases at J, with 14 bases between. The CDR3 runs to 15 residues. The CDR3 nucleotides read TGTGCCTGGAGTGTACAATGGCGGATGGACACTGAAGCTTTCTTT. It is translated as CAWSVQWRMDTEAFF.

The gene calls are TRBV6-6 and TRBJ1-1; 9 bases map to TRBD1. The length of the CDR3 is 13 residues. Germline trimming cut 6 bases from V and 4 bases from J; bases unmatched to any gene: 3. Germline values: CDR1 MNHNY, CDR2 SVGAGI (reference sequence). The CDR3 sequence is CASSGQGTTEAFF. The CDR3 DNA follows: TGTGCCAGCAGCGGACAGGGGACCACTGAAGCTTTCTTT.

The chain uses TRBV4-1 and TRBJ1-4, with D maybe TRBD1 (6 bases). The germline V gene has CDR1 MGHRA and CDR2 YSYEKL. CDR3 size: 19 residues. The ends were cut back, 0 bases at V and 0 bases at J, with 17 bases in the middle. The CDR3 loop reads CASSQDFGSGDATNEKLFF. As DNA, the CDR3 is TGCGCCAGCAGCCAAGATTTCGGGTCAGGGGATGCAACTAATGAAAAACTGTTTTTT.